This T cell receptor beta chain was recorded in a study of neurological immune-mediated disorders. Regarding the study as a whole: None of the CDR3 amino acid sequences of expanded clones recurred across subjects, suggesting private repertoires in all groups.

Deletions cut 4 bases from V and 5 bases from J, with 14 bases between. CDR1 is MNHEY and CDR2 is SVGEGT in the germline V gene. This CDR3 comprises 15 residues. This clonotype showed up many times. Its antigen remains unidentified. From 15-18 subjects, every sequencing run obtained over 160 million TCR-beta sequences. TCRdb recomputed calls from the 5' RACE reads with MiXCR, one row per CDR3 protein. This table has under 80,000 distinct CDR3 sequences, 4% to 5.5% appearing once. The sample taken for sequencing was PBMCs. This clonotype was obtained from a woman aged 50 to 60 with multiple sclerosis. The chain couples TRBV6-2 or TRBV6-3 to TRBJ2-2, with D unresolved. The CDR3 is CASSWRQELTGELFF. The DNA of the CDR3 is TGTGCCAGCAGTTGGCGGCAGGAACTGACCGGGGAGCTGTTTTTT.